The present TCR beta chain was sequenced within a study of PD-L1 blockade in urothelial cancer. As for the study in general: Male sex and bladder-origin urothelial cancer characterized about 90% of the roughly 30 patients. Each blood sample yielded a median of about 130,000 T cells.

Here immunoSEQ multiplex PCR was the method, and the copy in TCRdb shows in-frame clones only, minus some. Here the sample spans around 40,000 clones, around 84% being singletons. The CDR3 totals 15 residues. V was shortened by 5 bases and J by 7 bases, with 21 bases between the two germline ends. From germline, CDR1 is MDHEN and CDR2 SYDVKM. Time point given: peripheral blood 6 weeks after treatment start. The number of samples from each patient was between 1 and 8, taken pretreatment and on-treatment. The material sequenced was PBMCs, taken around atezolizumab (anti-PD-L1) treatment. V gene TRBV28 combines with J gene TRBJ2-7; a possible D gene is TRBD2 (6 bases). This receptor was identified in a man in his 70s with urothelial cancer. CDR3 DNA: TGTGCCAGCAGTCCTCCGGGAGTTAAGTGGGAAGAGCAGTACTTC. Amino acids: CASSPPGVKWEEQYF.